The subject of this entry is one TCR beta chain. The target of this receptor is not known. The record has no base qualities; no much larger clone is one base away. The data belong to a study of blood T cell repertoires in COVID-19 (dated by TCRdb to about 2020). Broadly, across the study: The collaborator samples originated in the United States, Italy and Spain and spanned the acute and convalescent phases of COVID-19. A freely available public database, intended as a resource for researchers studying the immune response to SARS-CoV-2, is where the repertoires were released. Subjects who had been exposed to COVID-19, were actively infected with it, or had recovered from it provided the deeply sampled blood TCRbeta repertoires that made up the dataset. Where available, HLA class I and class II types were obtained from metadata supplied by the sample provider rather than from assay-based typing. The material from the prospective study consisted of cDNA or gDNA derived from T cells, B-cell-depleted T cells, or PBMCs. Samples were obtained from the ongoing ImmuneRACE study (first 160 participants) and from some 1,200 subjects provided by 6 global collaborators. The sample metadata nearly always contained a de-identified subject ID, COVID-19 status, age in years and sex. Results the study describes overall, beyond this receptor: The amount of clinical and demographic metadata varied by source and participant and was provided uncurated.

The immunoSEQ Assay, a bias-controlled multiplex PCR, was used to amplify TCRbeta CDR3 regions from genomic DNA. In the paper's pipeline: The number of nucleated cells in each sample was estimated by amplification of reference gene primers within the assay. To quantify the absolute abundance of each unique TCRbeta CDR3 rearrangement, sequence reads were collapsed and filtered. Productive Simpson clonality was computed per sample as the square root of Simpson's diversity index over productive rearrangements. As stored in TCRdb, this immuneACCESS dataset retains in-frame rearrangements with V and J assigned. A fraction of the clones does not appear; measured against another copy, unresolved V genes explain less than half of the discrepancy, and the remainder lacks a known reason. The DNA was the basis for D and trimming; V, J and clone size are from that table. The sample contains some 180,000 clones, roughly 80% of them found a single time. The ten largest clones add up to around 8% of the sample.

Trimming accounts for 0 bases at V and 5 bases at J, while the number of junction bases matched to no gene is 7. Sequences SGHRS (CDR1) and YFSETQ (CDR2) are obtained from the germline V gene. Including cysteine and phenylalanine, the CDR3 has 15 amino acids. Of the read, only the CDR3 DNA is kept; its 45 bases are in frame from base 1. At one collaborating source in Seattle, patients were enrolled during active infection and were followed longitudinally through the course of disease. Collaborating institutions collected whole blood in K2EDTA tubes following their own protocols. Collaborator samples were shipped for TCRbeta analysis as frozen whole blood, isolated PBMCs, or DNA extracted from either sample type.

Recombination joined TRBV5-1 with TRBJ2-7; TRBD1 agrees with 8 junctional bases. This sequence was found in an elderly woman with COVID-19, enrolled during active disease. The specimen was peripheral blood. The CDR3 sequence is CASSLARQGADEQYF. The bases are TGCGCCAGCAGCTTGGCCAGGCAGGGGGCTGACGAGCAGTACTTC.